The 20 T cell receptor beta chains listed next were all sequenced from one sample in a study of Ad26.COV2.S vaccination and SARS-CoV-2 variants. Described treatment: approximately 18 received Ad26.COV2.S at low or high dose, single or two shots; 5 received placebo; per-sample allocation not given. Repertoires come from day 63 after the first vaccine or placebo injection. Here immunoSEQ multiplex PCR was the method, and the copy in TCRdb shows in-frame clones only, minus some. The sample yields about half a million clones, 80% to 90% seen once. The source material was peripheral blood, sampled in a trial of Ad26.COV2.S vaccine versus placebo. The source of these receptors is a person between 18 and 65 years old who received the Ad26.COV2.S COVID-19 vaccine or a placebo.

This clone was observed once. This sample also contains other DNA sequences that code for the same CDR3. The genes are TRBV5-1 and TRBJ1-2, with 8 bases that match TRBD1. This CDR3 is built from 14 residues. V lost 4 bases and J lost 4; bases outside the gene matches: 6. CDR1 SGHRS and CDR2 YFSETQ come from the germline V gene. CDR3 residues: CASSLGQGGYGYTF. The DNA of the CDR3 is TGCGCCAGCAGCCTTGGACAGGGTGGCTATGGCTACACCTTC.

The chain links TRBV4-1 to TRBJ2-7, with D maybe TRBD1 (5 bases). Germline CDR1 is MGHRA and CDR2 is YSYEKL. CDR3 length equals 12 residues. The germline V and J ends were trimmed by 6 bases and 5 bases, with 11 bases remaining between them. CDR3 sequence (DNA): TGCGCCAGCAGGCACAGGTTCGACGAGCAGTACTTC. This translates into CASRHRFDEQYF.

The chain employs TRBV2 and TRBJ1-4; possibly TRBD1 for D (6 bases). Germline assignment: CDR1 SNHLY and CDR2 FYNNEI. CDR3 size: 12 residues. Deletions cut 8 bases from V and 4 bases from J, with 8 bases between. This CDR3 reads CASHRVNEKLFF. CDR3 bases: TGTGCCAGCCACAGGGTTAATGAAAAACTGTTTTTT.

The chain joins TRBV14 to TRBJ1-1; tentative D call: TRBD1 (6 bases). CDR1 and CDR2 (germline): SGHDN, FVKESK. The CDR3 consists of 14 residues. Trimming took 3 bases from V and 3 from J, leaving 11 bases between them. Here the CDR3 reads CASSHMGGDTEAFF. DNA of the CDR3: TGTGCCAGCAGCCACATGGGGGGCGACACTGAAGCTTTCTTT.

The CDR3 sequence is CASSVTGDRTDTQYF. The CDR3 bases are TGTGCCAGCAGCGTTACGGGAGATCGCACAGATACGCAGTATTTT. The rearrangement joins TRBV9 to TRBJ2-3; D might be TRBD2 (6 bases). Per germline, CDR1 SGDLS and CDR2 YYNGEE. V lost 2 bases and J 1 base, leaving 11 bases between the germline ends. The CDR3 is made up of 15 amino acids.

J is TRBJ2-5 and V is TRBV5-6, with D hard to call. V was clipped by 2 bases and J by 1 base, with 3 bases between them. The CDR3 loop spans 12 amino acids. In germline, CDR1 is SGHDT, CDR2 YYEEEE. Here the CDR3 DNA reads TGTGCCAGCAGCTTCGCCCAAGAGACCCAGTACTTC. Amino acids: CASSFAQETQYF.

The rearrangement joins TRBV19 to TRBJ2-6; D not resolved. Trimming cost V 3 bases and J 3 bases, with 9 bases left between them. There are 15 residues in the CDR3. Germline V CDR1 and CDR2: LNHDA, SQIVND (reference sequence). The CDR3 region has the DNA TGTGCCAGTAGTATGTTGGGAAGTGGGGCCAACGTCCTGACTTTC. It translates to CASSMLGSGANVLTF.

This chain uses TRBV7-3 with TRBJ2-3; D not certain. Looked up from germline, CDR1 is SGHTA and CDR2 is FQGTGA. The length of the CDR3 is 15 residues. V lost 3 bases, J lost 0 bases, and 10 bases lay in between. The CDR3 protein is CASSLFGQSTDTQYF. CDR3 DNA sequence: TGTGCCAGCAGCTTGTTTGGGCAGAGCACAGATACGCAGTATTTT.

DNA of the CDR3: TGTGCCAGTACCGTAAACAGGCTTTATGGCTACACCTTC. Protein sequence: CASTVNRLYGYTF. This sequence joins TRBV19 and TRBJ1-2; tentative D call: TRBD1 (5 bases). The germline gives CDR1 LNHDA, CDR2 SQIVND (reference sequence). V dropped 7 bases and J dropped 5 bases, with 14 bases sitting between them. The CDR3 covers 13 residues.

This rearrangement joins TRBV5-6 to TRBJ1-2; the D is unclear. Trimming stripped 1 base from V and 4 bases from J, with 14 bases between. The germline V gene encodes CDR1 SGHDT and CDR2 YYEEEE. This CDR3 spans 15 amino acids. The CDR3 sequence: CASSLYRTSVYGYTF. CDR3 coding DNA: TGTGCCAGCAGCTTGTATCGGACCTCCGTCTATGGCTACACCTTC. The full variable domain, its missing parts supplied by reference TRBV5-6 and TRBJ1-2, is DAGVTQSPTHLIKTRGQQVTLRCSPKSGHDTVSWYQQALGQGPQFIFQYYEEEERQRGNFPDRFSGHQFPNYSSELNVNALLLGDSALYLCASSLYRTSVYGYTFGSGTRLTVV.

The rearrangement links TRBV5-8 to TRBJ1-1; no clear D gene. The CDR3 length is 13 residues. V was cut by 1 base and J by 6 bases, with 10 bases left in between. CDR1 is SGHTS, CDR2 YDEGEE, per germline. The CDR3 nucleotides are TGTGCCAGCAGCTTGTGGGGTAGGGCTGAAGCTTTCTTT. Protein: CASSLWGRAEAFF.

The chain recombines TRBV11-2 with TRBJ2-3; no clear D gene. Deletions cut 3 bases from V and 4 bases from J, with 17 bases between. This CDR3 is 16 amino acids long. Germline assignment: CDR1 SGHAT and CDR2 FQNNGV. The CDR3 reads CASSLSFLEQPDTQYF. In DNA, the CDR3 is TGTGCCAGCAGCTTGTCCTTCCTCGAGCAGCCAGATACGCAGTATTTT. Full variable domain (rest looked up from reference TRBV11-2 and TRBJ2-3): EAGVAQSPRYKIIEKRQSVAFWCNPISGHATLYWYQQILGQGPKLLIQFQNNGVVDDSQLPKDRFSAERLKGVDSTLKIQPAKLEDSAVYLCASSLSFLEQPDTQYFGPGTRLTVL.

This clone appeared once. This chain uses TRBV13 with TRBJ2-3, with TRBD2 matching 9 bases. V shed 5 bases and J 0 bases; nucleotides not matched to a gene: 3. Per the germline V gene, CDR1 is PRHDT and CDR2 is FYEKMQ (reference sequence). The CDR3 length is 15 residues. DNA of the CDR3: TGTGCCAGCAGCCGCGGGGGGGCTAGCACAGATACGCAGTATTTT. Its protein product is CASSRGGASTDTQYF. Complete variable domain (other parts from reference TRBV13 and TRBJ2-3): AAGVIQSPRHLIKEKRETATLKCYPIPRHDTVYWYQQGPGQDPQFLISFYEKMQSDKGSIPDRFSAQQFSDYHSELNMSSLELGDSALYFCASSRGGASTDTQYFGPGTRLTVL.

This clone was recorded once. The chain employs TRBV6-4 and TRBJ2-1; TRBD2 matches at 9 bases. The trim removed 0 bases at V and 6 bases at J, leaving 3 bases unmatched. The CDR3 has 15 amino acids. The V gene's germline CDR1 is MRHNA and CDR2 SNTAGT. This CDR3 reads CASSDSVAGVNEQFF. The CDR3 DNA reads as TGTGCCAGCAGTGACTCAGTAGCGGGAGTCAATGAGCAGTTCTTC.

The chain recombines TRBV6-5 with TRBJ1-6; maybe TRBD1 (6 bases). This CDR3 is built from 14 residues. Trimming took off 6 bases at V and 7 bases at J, with 13 bases between the two ends. The V gene's germline CDR1 is MNHEY and CDR2 SVGAGI. This CDR3 reads CASRLGQRNSPLHF. CDR3 sequence (DNA): TGTGCCAGCAGGCTTGGACAGCGAAATTCACCCCTCCACTTT.

V is TRBV2 and J is TRBJ2-1; TRBD1 is a possible D gene (7 bases). Germline values: CDR1 SNHLY, CDR2 FYNNEI. The CDR3 spans 14 residues. The V end was cut by 10 bases, the J end by 9 bases, with 22 bases between. CDR3 protein: CATTWQGGIGEQFF. In nucleotides, the CDR3 is TGTGCCACGACCTGGCAGGGGGGAATTGGTGAGCAGTTCTTC.

The rearrangement links TRBV18 to TRBJ2-5; D may be TRBD1 (6 bases). The germline gives CDR1 KGHSH, CDR2 LQKENI. Trimming took off 4 bases at V and 2 bases at J, with 14 bases between the two ends. The CDR3 is made up of 15 amino acids. The CDR3 sequence: CASSLRRQVQETQYF. The CDR3 DNA reads as TGTGCCAGCTCACTGAGGAGACAGGTGCAAGAGACCCAGTACTTC.

This chain uses TRBV28 with TRBJ2-5, with D possibly being TRBD2 (6 bases). V lost 3 bases and J 5 bases, leaving 16 bases between the germline ends. This CDR3 has 15 amino acids. The V gene's germline CDR1 is MDHEN and CDR2 SYDVKM. CDR3 DNA: TGTGCCAGCAGTTTTGGAGGGTCCCAGTCGGAGACCCAGTACTTC. This translates into CASSFGGSQSETQYF.

The V gene is TRBV5-4, the J gene TRBJ2-1; 11 bases align to TRBD2. V was pared by 5 bases and J by 6 bases, with 16 bases of the junction left unmatched. This CDR3 is 18 amino acids long. Per germline, CDR1 SGHNT and CDR2 YYREEE (reference sequence). CDR3 DNA: TGTGCCAGCAGGGATGCCTTAGCGGGGGGGTTAAACCCCAATGAGCAGTTCTTC. Translated: CASRDALAGGLNPNEQFF.

This clone was seen only once. This rearrangement joins TRBV11-2 to TRBJ2-1; tentative D call: TRBD2 (6 bases). In germline, CDR1 is SGHAT, CDR2 FQNNGV. The germline V and J ends were trimmed by 2 bases and 0 bases, with 11 bases remaining between them. This CDR3 has 16 residues. The CDR3 region has the DNA TGTGCCAGCAGCTTAACGGCCGGGAGCTCCTACAATGAGCAGTTCTTC. The encoded protein is CASSLTAGSSYNEQFF.